Here is one T cell receptor beta chain with its context. What it binds is not known. This sample was taken from a study of shared clonotypes between healthy human individuals. Turning to the study itself: The composition of the donors was a couple of women and a few men aged 18 to 49.

Germline lookup yields CDR1 SGHVS and CDR2 FQNEAQ. The CDR3 sequence is 13 residues long. With 5 bases clipped from V and 9 bases from J, the junction kept 9 bases outside the gene matches. Study-level results: The small donor group covered limited genetic and exposure diversity.

Assay runs were performed at deep level. The material for each subset, its genomic DNA, was split evenly across several immunoSEQ plates. Method: immunoSEQ multiplex PCR; TCRdb's copy keeps in-frame clones and lacks some. The table has 450,000 to 500,000 clones, approximately 80% seen once; the top ten hold 10% to 15%. Sample: PBMCs. This chain joins TRBV7-8 and TRBJ1-2; 7 bases fit TRBD1. This TCR was recovered from a woman between 40 and 55 years old in good health. Some clones in this sample may be carry-over from other donors' samples. DNA of the CDR3: TGTGCCAGCAGCCCGGGACAGACGATGAGCTACACCTTC. The encoded protein is CASSPGQTMSYTF.